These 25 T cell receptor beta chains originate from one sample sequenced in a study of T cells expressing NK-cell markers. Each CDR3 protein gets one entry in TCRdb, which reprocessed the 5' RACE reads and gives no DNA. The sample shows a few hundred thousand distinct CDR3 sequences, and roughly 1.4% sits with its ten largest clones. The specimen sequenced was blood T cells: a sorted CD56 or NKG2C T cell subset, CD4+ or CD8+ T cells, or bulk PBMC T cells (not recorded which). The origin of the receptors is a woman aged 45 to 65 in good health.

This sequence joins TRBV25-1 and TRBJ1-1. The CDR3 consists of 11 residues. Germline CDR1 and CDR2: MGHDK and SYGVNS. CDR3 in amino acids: CASAGNTEAFF.

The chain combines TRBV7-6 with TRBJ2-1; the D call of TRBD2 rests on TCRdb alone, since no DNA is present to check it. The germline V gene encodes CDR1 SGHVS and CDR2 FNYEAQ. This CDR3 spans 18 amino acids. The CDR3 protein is CASSLAYRILAGSNEQFF.

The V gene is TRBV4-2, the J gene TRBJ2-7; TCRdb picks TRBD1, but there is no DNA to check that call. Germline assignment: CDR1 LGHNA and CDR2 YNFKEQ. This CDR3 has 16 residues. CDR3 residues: CASSQPVGAGDYEQYF.

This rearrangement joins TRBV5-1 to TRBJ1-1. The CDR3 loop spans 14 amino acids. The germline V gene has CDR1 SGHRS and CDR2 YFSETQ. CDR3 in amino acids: CASRSRIEHTEAFF. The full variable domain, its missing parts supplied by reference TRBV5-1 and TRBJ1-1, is KAGVTQTPRYLIKTRGQQVTLSCSPISGHRSVSWYQQTPGQGLQFLFEYFSETQRNKGNFPGRFSGRQFSNSRSEMNVSTLELGDSALYLCASRSRIEHTEAFFGQGTRLTVV.

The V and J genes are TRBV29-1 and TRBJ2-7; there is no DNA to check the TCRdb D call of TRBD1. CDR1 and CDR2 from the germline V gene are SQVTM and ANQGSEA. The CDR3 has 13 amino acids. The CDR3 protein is CSAGRAGLYEQYF.

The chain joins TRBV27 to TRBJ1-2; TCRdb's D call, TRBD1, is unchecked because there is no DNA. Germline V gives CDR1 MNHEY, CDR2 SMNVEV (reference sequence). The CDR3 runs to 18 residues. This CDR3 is CASSLLRGLKPSNYGYTF.

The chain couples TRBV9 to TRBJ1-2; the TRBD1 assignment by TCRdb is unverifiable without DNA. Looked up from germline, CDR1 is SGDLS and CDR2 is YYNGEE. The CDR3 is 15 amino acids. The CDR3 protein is CASSPRTGLNYGYTF.

The CDR3 loop reads CASSTYRDRAQETQYF. The chain employs TRBV5-1 and TRBJ2-5; lacking DNA, the TRBD1 call made by TCRdb goes unchecked. The V gene's germline CDR1 is SGHRS and CDR2 YFSETQ. The CDR3 spans 16 residues.

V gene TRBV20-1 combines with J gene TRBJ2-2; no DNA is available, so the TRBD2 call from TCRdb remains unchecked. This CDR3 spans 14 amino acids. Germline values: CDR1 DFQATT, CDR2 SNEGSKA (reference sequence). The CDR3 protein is CSAAGTSYAGELFF.

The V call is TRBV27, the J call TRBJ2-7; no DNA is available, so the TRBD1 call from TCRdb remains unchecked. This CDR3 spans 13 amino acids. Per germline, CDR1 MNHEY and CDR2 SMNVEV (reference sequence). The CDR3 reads CASSGGTRIEQYF.

CDR3 residues: CASSLGGTRPQHF. The chain couples TRBV7-6 to TRBJ1-5; no DNA is available, so the TRBD1 call from TCRdb remains unchecked. This CDR3 has 13 residues. Germline V lookup: CDR1 SGHVS, CDR2 FNYEAQ. Complete variable domain (other parts from reference TRBV7-6 and TRBJ1-5): GAGVSQSPRYKVTKRGQDVALRCDPISGHVSLYWYRQALGQGPEFLTYFNYEAQQDKSGLPNDRFSAERPEGSISTLTIQRTEQRDSAMYRCASSLGGTRPQHFGDGTRLSIL.

CDR3 sequence reads: CASIPGWGLGEAFF. The chain employs TRBV12-3 or TRBV12-4 and TRBJ1-1; TCRdb gives TRBD1 as the D gene, but with no DNA this cannot be confirmed. The CDR3 is 14 amino acids.

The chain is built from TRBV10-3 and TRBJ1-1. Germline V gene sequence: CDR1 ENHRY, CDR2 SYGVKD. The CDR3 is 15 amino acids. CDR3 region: CAISEREGTNTEAFF.

The CDR3 region is CASSKRDVGDTQYF. The chain uses TRBV19 and TRBJ2-3; as DNA is missing, the TRBD1 call by TCRdb cannot be tested. CDR1 is LNHDA, CDR2 SQIVND, per germline (reference sequence). This CDR3 contains 14 residues.

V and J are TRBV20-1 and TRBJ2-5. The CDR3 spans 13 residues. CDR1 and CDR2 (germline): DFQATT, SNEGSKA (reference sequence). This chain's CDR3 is CSALSGSEETQYF.

The CDR3 loop reads CASSGNSNEQFF. The chain employs TRBV5-1 and TRBJ2-1. The CDR3 extends over 12 amino acids. Germline lookup yields CDR1 SGHRS and CDR2 YFSETQ.

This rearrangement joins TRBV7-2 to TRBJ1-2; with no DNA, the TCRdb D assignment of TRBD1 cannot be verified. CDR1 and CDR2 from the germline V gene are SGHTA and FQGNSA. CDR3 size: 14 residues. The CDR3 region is CASSLGRENYGYTF.

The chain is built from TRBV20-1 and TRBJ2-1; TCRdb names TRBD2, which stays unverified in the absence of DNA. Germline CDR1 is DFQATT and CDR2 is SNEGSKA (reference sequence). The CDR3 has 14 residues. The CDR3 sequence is CSARDPARVNEQFF.

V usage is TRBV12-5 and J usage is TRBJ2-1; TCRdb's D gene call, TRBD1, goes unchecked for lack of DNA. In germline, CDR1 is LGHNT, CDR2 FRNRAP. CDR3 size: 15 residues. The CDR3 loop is CASGLRDRVVNEQFF.

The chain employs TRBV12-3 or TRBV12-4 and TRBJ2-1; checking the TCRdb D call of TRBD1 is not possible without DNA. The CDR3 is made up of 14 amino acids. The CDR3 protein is CASSPDRAYNEQFF.

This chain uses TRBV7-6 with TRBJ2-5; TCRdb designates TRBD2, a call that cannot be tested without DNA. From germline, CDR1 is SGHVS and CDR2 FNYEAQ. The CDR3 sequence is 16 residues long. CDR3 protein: CASSLDVGTSYETQYF.

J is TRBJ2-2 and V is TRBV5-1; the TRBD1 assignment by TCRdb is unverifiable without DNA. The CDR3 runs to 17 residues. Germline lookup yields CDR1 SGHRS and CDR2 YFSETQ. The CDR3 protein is CASSPGPTGLNTGELFF.

CDR3 protein: CASSLDLGQAKTQYF. The J gene is TRBJ2-5, the V gene TRBV7-2; TCRdb's D call of TRBD1 is untestable without DNA. CDR1 SGHTA and CDR2 FQGNSA come from the germline V gene. The CDR3 contains 15 residues.

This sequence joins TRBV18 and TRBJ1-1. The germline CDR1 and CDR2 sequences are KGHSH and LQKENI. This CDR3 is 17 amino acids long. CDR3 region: CASSPPTETWGNTEAFF.

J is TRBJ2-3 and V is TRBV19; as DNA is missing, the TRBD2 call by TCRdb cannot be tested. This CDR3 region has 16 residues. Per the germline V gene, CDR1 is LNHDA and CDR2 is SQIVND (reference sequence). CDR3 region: CASSPRTSGRPDTQYF.